These 21 T cell receptor beta chains were sequenced from one sample in a study of blood T cell repertoires in COVID-19. Profiling relied on immunoSEQ multiplex PCR, and the TCRdb table lists in-frame clones only, not all of them. The sample records hundreds of thousands of clones, around 89% being singletons. Sequencing was carried out using PBMCs or T cells enriched from blood (not recorded which). The receptors shown here come from a woman in her sixties or seventies in a cohort exposed to, infected with or recovered from COVID-19 (not recorded which).

The chain couples TRBV5-1 to TRBJ1-1; 11 nucleotides align to TRBD1. From germline, CDR1 is SGHRS and CDR2 YFSETQ. The CDR3 runs 16 residues. V trimming: 3 bases; J trimming: 1 base; junction bases outside the gene matches: 5. CDR3 loop: CASSSRTGGRNTEAFF. The CDR3 region has the DNA TGCGCCAGCAGCTCTCGGACAGGGGGCAGGAACACTGAAGCTTTCTTT.

The chain combines TRBV24-1 with TRBJ2-3, with unresolved D. Germline loops: CDR1 KGHDR, CDR2 SFDVKD. With 3 bases removed from V and 0 bases from J, the gap between germline ends came to 12 bases. This CDR3 has 16 amino acids. The CDR3 bases are TGTGCCACCAGTGATGCAAACAGAGTTAGCACAGATACGCAGTATTTT. Protein: CATSDANRVSTDTQYF.

V usage is TRBV9 and J usage is TRBJ2-7; D unresolved. CDR1 and CDR2 from the germline V gene are SGDLS and YYNGEE. The ends were cut back, 1 base at V and 0 bases at J, with 8 bases in the middle. CDR3 length: 14 amino acids. In DNA form, the CDR3 reads TGTGCCAGCAGCGTACTTCAGGACTCCTACGAGCAGTACTTC. It encodes CASSVLQDSYEQYF.

This chain links TRBV7-8 with TRBJ1-2, with 7 nucleotides matching TRBD1. After removal of 1 base from V and 2 bases from J, the junction contained 7 bases not matched to a gene. The length of the CDR3 is 16 residues. CDR1 SGHVS and CDR2 FQNEAQ come from the germline V gene. CDR3: CASSLGGTAGNYGYTF. In DNA form, the CDR3 reads TGTGCCAGCAGCTTAGGGGGGACAGCAGGAAACTATGGCTACACCTTC.

This chain links TRBV9 with TRBJ1-2; the match to TRBD1 covers 11 bases. V shed 3 bases, J shed 8 bases, and the junction held 6 bases outside the gene matches. This CDR3 region has 14 residues. Germline V gene sequence: CDR1 SGDLS, CDR2 YYNGEE. This CDR3 reads CASSEGQGAVGYTF. For the CDR3, the DNA is TGTGCCAGCAGCGAAGGACAGGGGGCGGTCGGCTACACCTTC.

V usage is TRBV15 and J usage is TRBJ1-1; possibly TRBD1 for D (6 bases). The CDR3 is made up of 13 amino acids. V was clipped by 5 bases and J by 6 bases, with 13 bases between them. Germline CDR1 reads LNHNV; CDR2 reads YYDKDF (reference sequence). The CDR3 nucleotides read TGTGCCACCAGCGCAGGGAGGGGGGCTGAAGCTTTCTTT. Protein: CATSAGRGAEAFF.

This clone was seen once. The genes are TRBV28 and TRBJ1-6; 11 bases map to TRBD1. This CDR3 is 14 amino acids long. The germline gives CDR1 MDHEN, CDR2 SYDVKM. V dropped 6 bases and J dropped 9; count of bases not matched to a gene: 4. The DNA for the CDR3 is TGTGCCAGCAGGCAAGGACAGGGGGCTTCACCCCTCCACTTT. This sequence encodes CASRQGQGASPLHF.

This sequence joins TRBV3-1 (or the pseudogene TRBV3-2) and TRBJ2-1, with 8 bases lining up with TRBD2. The V gene's germline CDR1 is LGHDT and CDR2 YNNKEL (reference sequence). With 4 bases clipped from V and 0 bases from J, the junction kept 2 bases outside the gene matches. The CDR3 sequence is 15 residues long. The CDR3 sequence is CASSLSGSSYNEQFF. In nucleotides, the CDR3 is TGTGCCAGCAGCCTAAGCGGGAGCTCCTACAATGAGCAGTTCTTC.

This clone was recorded once. V usage is TRBV28 and J usage is TRBJ2-1; no reliable D call. This CDR3 contains 13 residues. V lost 2 bases, J lost 3 bases, and 5 bases lay in between. Germline V CDR1 and CDR2: MDHEN, SYDVKM. The CDR3 DNA sequence: TGTGCCAGCAGTTTACCAGTCTACAATGAGCAGTTCTTC. It encodes CASSLPVYNEQFF. The whole variable domain, remainder taken from reference TRBV28 and TRBJ2-1, is DVKVTQSSRYLVKRTGEKVFLECVQDMDHENMFWYRQDPGLGLRLIYFSYDVKMKEKGDIPEGYSVSREKKERFSLILESASTNQTSMYLCASSLPVYNEQFFGPGTRLTVL.

The chain has TRBV28 and TRBJ2-1; TRBD1 aligns across 9 bases. From germline, CDR1 is MDHEN and CDR2 SYDVKM. CDR3 length equals 16 residues. V was clipped by 5 bases and J by 6 bases; unmatched bases: 11. For the CDR3, the DNA is TGTGCCAGCAGTAGCCCCGGGACAGGGTACTTCAATGAGCAGTTCTTC. Its protein product is CASSSPGTGYFNEQFF.

This rearrangement joins TRBV11-3 to TRBJ2-1; no definite D call. The CDR3 extends over 15 amino acids. The germline V and J ends were trimmed by 2 bases and 0 bases, with 8 bases remaining between them. Germline V lookup: CDR1 SGHNT, CDR2 YENEEA. The CDR3 region is CASSLRRSSYNEQFF. For the CDR3, the DNA is TGTGCCAGCAGCTTAAGGAGATCCTCCTACAATGAGCAGTTCTTC.

V is TRBV28 and J is TRBJ2-1, with D perhaps matching TRBD1 (5 bases). Trimming stripped 7 bases from V and 12 bases from J, with 16 bases between. The length of the CDR3 is 12 residues. CDR1 and CDR2 (germline): MDHEN, SYDVKM. Here the CDR3 reads CASNRVGRLQFF. The CDR3, as DNA: TGTGCCAGCAACAGAGTGGGGCGCTTGCAGTTCTTC.

Concerning this clone: This same CDR3 is encoded by further DNA sequences in the sample. V usage is TRBV7-9 and J usage is TRBJ2-5; D possibly corresponds to TRBD2 (5 bases). Germline lookup yields CDR1 SEHNR and CDR2 FQNEAQ (reference sequence). Trimming pared 4 bases from V and 1 base from J, leaving 10 bases between. The CDR3 covers 14 residues. CDR3 DNA sequence: TGTGCCAGCAGCTCTGGACGGGGCCAAGAGACCCAGTACTTC. Translated, it gives CASSSGRGQETQYF.

The CDR3 region has the DNA TGTGCCAGCAGTTTGGCTAGAGGTAACCCGCGGGGCTACACCTTC. Translating gives CASSLARGNPRGYTF. The chain uses TRBV28 and TRBJ1-2; D gene ambiguous. This CDR3 comprises 15 residues. Looked up from germline, CDR1 is MDHEN and CDR2 is SYDVKM. The V end lost 3 bases, the J end lost 8 bases, and 19 bases lay between the germline ends.

To note about this clone: Germline is not matched at one junction end, which may reflect a read error. V usage is TRBV7-2 and J usage is TRBJ2-4, with 7 bases lining up with TRBD1. Per germline, CDR1 SGHTA and CDR2 FQGNSA. CDR3 length: 16 amino acids. As DNA, the CDR3 is TGTGCCAGTAGCTTTGACTCCAGACAGGGCAAAAACATTCAGTACTTC. Its translation is CASSFDSRQGKNIQYF.

The rearrangement joins TRBV9 to TRBJ1-4; 8 bases fit TRBD1. Germline V gives CDR1 SGDLS, CDR2 YYNGEE. With 2 bases clipped from V and 6 bases from J, the junction kept 6 bases outside the gene matches. CDR3 size: 15 residues. In DNA form, the CDR3 reads TGTGCCAGCAGCGTGTCAGGACAGGGATATGAAAAACTGTTTTTT. Translating gives CASSVSGQGYEKLFF.

The chain uses TRBV5-4 and TRBJ2-7, with 9 positions matching TRBD2. Germline V CDR1 and CDR2: SGHNT, YYREEE (reference sequence). The trim removed 1 base at V and 6 bases at J, leaving 11 bases unmatched. This CDR3 comprises 16 residues. The CDR3 is CASSLRAGIAGVEQYF. CDR3 nucleotides: TGTGCCAGCAGCTTGAGGGCCGGGATAGCGGGAGTCGAGCAGTACTTC.

This CDR3 is CASSIPQGHYEQYF. Written as DNA, the CDR3 is TGTGCCAGCAGTATTCCACAGGGACACTACGAGCAGTACTTC. The chain is built from TRBV28 and TRBJ2-7; a weak D match, TRBD1 (6 bases). CDR1 is MDHEN, CDR2 SYDVKM, per germline. The CDR3 totals 14 residues. V gave up 5 bases and J gave up 3 bases, with 14 bases separating them.

CDR3 protein: CASGPSGTPSDEQFF. The CDR3, as DNA: TGTGCTAGTGGGCCGAGCGGGACTCCTTCCGATGAGCAGTTCTTC. The rearrangement uses TRBV12-5 and TRBJ2-1, with TRBD2 identical over 7 bases. The V gene end was trimmed by 6 bases and the J gene end by 8 bases; junction bases not matched to a gene: 13. There are 15 residues in the CDR3. Germline values: CDR1 LGHNT, CDR2 FRNRAP.

The chain recombines TRBV9 with TRBJ2-3; the match to TRBD2 covers 7 bases. This CDR3 has 15 residues. Per germline, CDR1 SGDLS and CDR2 YYNGEE. The V gene end was trimmed by 4 bases and the J gene end by 2 bases; junction bases not matched to a gene: 7. The CDR3 region is CASSPAGLLTDTQYF. As DNA, the CDR3 is TGTGCCAGCAGCCCAGCGGGACTGCTCACAGATACGCAGTATTTT. Complete variable domain (other parts from reference TRBV9 and TRBJ2-3): DSGVTQTPKHLITATGQRVTLRCSPRSGDLSVYWYQQSLDQGLQFLIQYYNGEERAKGNILERFSAQQFPDLHSELNLSSLELGDSALYFCASSPAGLLTDTQYFGPGTRLTVL.

In its sample, this clone was seen once. This sequence joins TRBV28 and TRBJ1-1; the D gene is possibly TRBD1 (6 bases). Germline-derived CDR1 and CDR2 are MDHEN and SYDVKM. This CDR3 contains 14 residues. V lost 5 bases and J lost 2, with 12 bases in between. CDR3 DNA sequence: TGTGCCAGCAGTCCCCGGACAGATAACACTGAAGCTTTCTTT. This translates into CASSPRTDNTEAFF.